Below are 17 T cell receptor beta chains sequenced from a single sample in a study of immune cell composition in non-small cell lung cancer. Assay used: immunoSEQ multiplex PCR; TCRdb lists only in-frame clones, some missing. In the table there are just over 4,000 clones, 74% of which are singletons. The sequencing input was lung tumor tissue. The receptors were gathered from a human donor with non-small cell lung cancer.

This chain joins TRBV28 and TRBJ2-3; weak D call: TRBD2 (7 bases). CDR1 and CDR2 from the germline V gene are MDHEN and SYDVKM. CDR3 length: 14 amino acids. V was pared by 6 bases and J by 6 bases, with 16 bases between. CDR3 in amino acids: CASSGTRGADTQYF. The CDR3 nucleotides read TGTGCCAGCAGCGGGACCCGGGGGGCGGATACGCAGTATTTT.

The V and J genes are TRBV10-1 and TRBJ2-1, with TRBD1 identical over 7 bases. Looked up from germline, CDR1 is WNHNN and CDR2 is SYGVQD (reference sequence). V lost 9 bases to trimming and J lost 9 bases; unmatched junction nucleotides: 8. The CDR3 length is 12 residues. The CDR3 region is CASQTGKGEQFF. The DNA for the CDR3 is TGCGCCAGTCAGACAGGGAAGGGTGAGCAGTTCTTC.

CDR3 region: CASSLRRQGSNEQFF. The CDR3 DNA follows: TGTGCCAGCAGCTTAAGAAGGCAGGGGAGCAATGAGCAGTTCTTC. The chain employs TRBV7-8 and TRBJ2-1, with D perhaps TRBD1 (6 bases). The V and J ends lost 2 bases and 6 bases respectively, with 14 bases between them. This CDR3 has 15 residues. In germline, CDR1 is SGHVS, CDR2 FQNEAQ. Full variable domain (missing parts from reference TRBV7-8 and TRBJ2-1): GAGVSQSPRYKVAKRGQDVALRCDPISGHVSLFWYQQALGQGPEFLTYFQNEAQLDKSGLPSDRFFAERPEGSVSTLKIQRTQQEDSAVYLCASSLRRQGSNEQFFGPGTRLTVL.

The chain employs TRBV28 and TRBJ2-3; tentatively, D is TRBD2 (5 bases). Germline assignment: CDR1 MDHEN and CDR2 SYDVKM. V was cut by 3 bases and J by 8 bases, with 18 bases left in between. The CDR3 length is 15 residues. The CDR3 region is CASSFEEAGTGTQYF. In nucleotides, the CDR3 is TGTGCCAGCAGTTTTGAGGAGGCCGGCACGGGTACGCAGTATTTT.

The genes are TRBV15 and TRBJ1-1; D perhaps matches TRBD1 (5 bases). This CDR3 comprises 16 residues. Germline V gene lookup returns CDR1 LNHNV and CDR2 YYDKDF (reference sequence). The ends were cut back, 0 bases at V and 10 bases at J, with 21 bases in the middle. The CDR3 region is CATSREETDPTLIAFF. CDR3 DNA sequence: TGTGCCACCAGCAGAGAAGAGACAGACCCTACCCTGATAGCTTTCTTT.

This chain joins TRBV5-4 and TRBJ2-1; 8 bases match TRBD2. Germline values: CDR1 SGHNT, CDR2 YYREEE (reference sequence). The V gene end was trimmed by 4 bases and the J gene end by 6 bases; junction bases not matched to a gene: 15. The CDR3 length is 17 residues. The CDR3, as DNA: TGTGCCAGCAGCCCGGGGGGGGGAGCGGGAGTGATCAATGAGCAGTTCTTC. It yields the protein CASSPGGGAGVINEQFF.

J is TRBJ1-6 and V is TRBV11-2; TRBD1 matches 7 bases. Per the germline V gene, CDR1 is SGHAT and CDR2 is FQNNGV. CDR3 length equals 14 residues. V trimming: 5 bases; J trimming: 7 bases; junction bases outside the gene matches: 5. The CDR3 nucleotides read TGTGCCAGCAGCCCTGACAGGGTAAATTCACCCCTCCACTTT. This translates into CASSPDRVNSPLHF.

The chain joins TRBV5-1 to TRBJ2-5; TRBD2 matches at 12 bases. The CDR3 runs 16 residues. Germline CDR1 is SGHRS and CDR2 is YFSETQ. V gave up 4 bases and J gave up 5 bases; unmatched junction bases: 9. CDR3 amino acids: CASSETSGSPEETQYF. CDR3 in DNA: TGCGCCAGCAGCGAGACTAGCGGGAGTCCGGAGGAGACCCAGTACTTC. Full variable domain (rest looked up from reference TRBV5-1 and TRBJ2-5): KAGVTQTPRYLIKTRGQQVTLSCSPISGHRSVSWYQQTPGQGLQFLFEYFSETQRNKGNFPGRFSGRQFSNSRSEMNVSTLELGDSALYLCASSETSGSPEETQYFGPGTRLLVL.

In this sample, this clone turned up once. The CDR3 sequence: CASSQREGIYNEQFF. In nucleotides, the CDR3 is TGTGCCAGCAGTCAGCGGGAAGGAATCTACAATGAGCAGTTCTTC. This sequence joins TRBV6-6 and TRBJ2-1; 7 nucleotides line up with TRBD2. V shed 5 bases and J 3 bases; nucleotides not matched to a gene: 7. This CDR3 has 15 residues. Germline V gene data show CDR1 as MNHNY and CDR2 as SVGAGI (reference sequence).

This chain links TRBV7-8 with TRBJ2-7; D perhaps matches TRBD2 (5 bases). The CDR3 has 12 residues. The V end lost 3 bases, the J end lost 2 bases, and 5 bases lay between the germline ends. CDR1 and CDR2 (germline): SGHVS, FQNEAQ. In nucleotides, the CDR3 is TGTGCCAGCAGCTTCGGGGCCTACGAGCAGTACTTC. The encoded protein is CASSFGAYEQYF.

The gene calls are TRBV4-1 and TRBJ2-3; TRBD1 matches 10 bases. CDR3 length: 15 residues. Germline V gene sequence: CDR1 MGHRA, CDR2 YSYEKL. V shed 0 bases, J shed 4 bases, and the junction held 1 base outside the gene matches. CDR3 residues: CASSQEGQGSDTQYF. DNA for the CDR3: TGCGCCAGCAGCCAAGAGGGACAGGGGTCAGATACGCAGTATTTT.

The V and J genes are TRBV19 and TRBJ1-1, with 7 bases fitting TRBD1. The trim removed 6 bases at V and 4 bases at J, leaving 14 bases unmatched. From germline, CDR1 is LNHDA and CDR2 SQIVND (reference sequence). The CDR3 runs 16 residues. The CDR3 is CASRTINGQGGTEAFF. Written as DNA, the CDR3 is TGTGCCAGTAGGACGATAAACGGGCAGGGGGGCACTGAAGCTTTCTTT.

The chain carries TRBV7-9 and TRBJ2-1; 10 nucleotides agree with TRBD2. With V trimmed by 2 bases and J by 7 bases, 5 bases remained unmatched. The germline gives CDR1 SEHNR, CDR2 FQNEAQ (reference sequence). The CDR3 contains 15 residues. The CDR3, as DNA: TGTGCCAGCAGCTTATCGGCGACTAGCGGGAATGAGCAGTTCTTC. This translates into CASSLSATSGNEQFF.

The rearrangement uses TRBV6-5 and TRBJ1-2, with 8 bases matching TRBD1. Unmatched junction bases numbered 8, after V lost 0 bases and J lost 14 bases. The CDR3 totals 13 residues. Germline V gene sequence: CDR1 MNHEY, CDR2 SVGAGI. The CDR3 DNA reads as TGTGCCAGCAGTTACTCGAAGTCAGGGGGCTGGACCTTC. Amino acid sequence: CASSYSKSGGWTF.

The chain recombines TRBV19 with TRBJ1-1; 7 positions agree with TRBD1. Germline V gene lookup returns CDR1 LNHDA and CDR2 SQIVND (reference sequence). The CDR3 is 13 amino acids. V lost 5 bases and J lost 6; bases outside the gene matches: 6. The CDR3 spells CASSATGVAEAFF. The CDR3 nucleotides read TGTGCCAGTAGTGCAACAGGGGTCGCTGAAGCTTTCTTT. The variable domain in full, with the rest retrieved from reference TRBV19 and TRBJ1-1, is DGGITQSPKYLFRKEGQNVTLSCEQNLNHDAMYWYRQDPGQGLRLIYYSQIVNDFQKGDIAEGYSVSREKKESFPLTVTSAQKNPTAFYLCASSATGVAEAFFGQGTRLTVV.

The chain employs TRBV12-5 and TRBJ2-3; 7 bases are a match to TRBD1. The V and J ends lost 1 base and 0 bases, in that order; junction bases with no gene match: 1. Germline V lookup: CDR1 LGHNT, CDR2 FRNRAP. The CDR3 loop spans 15 amino acids. The CDR3: CASGLGGQSTDTQYF. The DNA for the CDR3 is TGTGCTAGTGGTTTGGGGGGACAGAGCACAGATACGCAGTATTTT.

The chain is built from TRBV5-8 and TRBJ2-1, with 7 positions matching TRBD1. This CDR3 comprises 12 residues. CDR1 and CDR2 from the germline V gene are SGHTS and YDEGEE. V dropped 2 bases and J dropped 8; count of bases not matched to a gene: 1. The CDR3 protein is CASSLRGHEQFF. In DNA form, the CDR3 reads TGTGCCAGCAGCTTAAGGGGGCATGAGCAGTTCTTC.